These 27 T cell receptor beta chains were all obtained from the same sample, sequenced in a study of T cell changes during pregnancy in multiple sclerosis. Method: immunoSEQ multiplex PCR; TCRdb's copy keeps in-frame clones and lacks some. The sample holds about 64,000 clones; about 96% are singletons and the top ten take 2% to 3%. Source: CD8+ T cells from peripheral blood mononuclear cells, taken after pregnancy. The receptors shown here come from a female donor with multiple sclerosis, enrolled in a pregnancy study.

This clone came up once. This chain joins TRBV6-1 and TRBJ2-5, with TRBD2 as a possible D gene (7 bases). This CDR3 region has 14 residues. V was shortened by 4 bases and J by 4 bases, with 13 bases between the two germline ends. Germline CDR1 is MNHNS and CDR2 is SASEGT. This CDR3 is CASSGRGEGETQYF. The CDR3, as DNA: TGTGCCAGCAGTGGGAGGGGGGAGGGAGAGACCCAGTACTTC.

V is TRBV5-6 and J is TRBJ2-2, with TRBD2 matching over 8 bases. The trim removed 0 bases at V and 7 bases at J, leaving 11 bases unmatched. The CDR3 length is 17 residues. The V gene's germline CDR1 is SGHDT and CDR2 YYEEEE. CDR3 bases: TGTGCCAGCAGCTTGGTCCCCGGGAGGGCCAGTAACGGGGAGCTGTTTTTT. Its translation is CASSLVPGRASNGELFF. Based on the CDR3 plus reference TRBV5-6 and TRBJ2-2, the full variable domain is DAGVTQSPTHLIKTRGQQVTLRCSPKSGHDTVSWYQQALGQGPQFIFQYYEEEERQRGNFPDRFSGHQFPNYSSELNVNALLLGDSALYLCASSLVPGRASNGELFFGEGSRLTVL.

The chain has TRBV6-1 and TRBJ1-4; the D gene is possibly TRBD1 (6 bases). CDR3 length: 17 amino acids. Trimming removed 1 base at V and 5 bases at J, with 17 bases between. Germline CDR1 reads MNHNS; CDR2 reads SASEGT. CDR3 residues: CASSEEPTGWNNEKLFF. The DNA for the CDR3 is TGTGCCAGCAGTGAAGAACCAACAGGGTGGAACAATGAAAAACTGTTTTTT.

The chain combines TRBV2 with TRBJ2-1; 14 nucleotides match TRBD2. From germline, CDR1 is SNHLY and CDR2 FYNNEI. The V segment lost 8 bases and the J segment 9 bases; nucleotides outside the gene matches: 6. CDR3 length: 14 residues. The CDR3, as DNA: TGTGCCAGCCCAGGGGGACTAGCGGGAGCTGAGCAGTTCTTC. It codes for CASPGGLAGAEQFF.

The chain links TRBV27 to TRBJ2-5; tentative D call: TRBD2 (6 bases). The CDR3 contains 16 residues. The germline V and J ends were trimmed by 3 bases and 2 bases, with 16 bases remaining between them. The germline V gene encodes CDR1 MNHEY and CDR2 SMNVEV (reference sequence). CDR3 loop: CASSFAPGTPQETQYF. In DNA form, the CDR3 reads TGTGCCAGCAGTTTTGCCCCGGGGACTCCACAAGAGACCCAGTACTTC.

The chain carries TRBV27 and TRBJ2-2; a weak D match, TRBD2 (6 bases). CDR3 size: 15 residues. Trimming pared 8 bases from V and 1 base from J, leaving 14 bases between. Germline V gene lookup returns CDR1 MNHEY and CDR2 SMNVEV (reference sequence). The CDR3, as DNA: TGTGCCAGCCTTCGGGGGAGTTGGAACACCGGGGAGCTGTTTTTT. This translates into CASLRGSWNTGELFF.

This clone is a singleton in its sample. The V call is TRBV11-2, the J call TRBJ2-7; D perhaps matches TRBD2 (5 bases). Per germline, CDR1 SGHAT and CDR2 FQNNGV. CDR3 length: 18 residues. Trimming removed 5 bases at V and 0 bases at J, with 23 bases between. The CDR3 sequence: CASSLRSPGSYRSYEQYF. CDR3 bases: TGTGCCAGCAGCCTTAGGTCACCGGGGAGTTACCGCTCCTACGAGCAGTACTTC.

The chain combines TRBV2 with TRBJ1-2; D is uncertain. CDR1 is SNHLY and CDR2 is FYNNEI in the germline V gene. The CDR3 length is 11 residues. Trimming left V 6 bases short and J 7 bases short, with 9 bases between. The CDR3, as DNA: TGTGCCAGCAGGTCGGGATTTGGCTACACCTTC. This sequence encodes CASRSGFGYTF.

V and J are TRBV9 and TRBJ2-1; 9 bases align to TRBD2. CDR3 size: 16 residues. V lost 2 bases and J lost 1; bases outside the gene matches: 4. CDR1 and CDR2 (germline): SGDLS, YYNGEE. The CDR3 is CASSVGLAGSYNEQFF. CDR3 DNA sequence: TGTGCCAGCAGCGTCGGTCTAGCGGGATCCTACAATGAGCAGTTCTTC.

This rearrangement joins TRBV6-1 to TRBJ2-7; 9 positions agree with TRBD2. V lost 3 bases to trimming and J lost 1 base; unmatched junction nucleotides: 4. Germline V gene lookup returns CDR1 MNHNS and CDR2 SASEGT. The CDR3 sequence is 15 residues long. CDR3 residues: CASSEGLAGSYEQYF. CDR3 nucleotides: TGTGCCAGCAGTGAGGGACTAGCTGGGTCCTACGAGCAGTACTTC.

CDR3 amino acids: CASSLFGQGSLYGYTF. The CDR3 bases are TGTGCCAGCAGTTTATTCGGACAGGGCTCCCTCTATGGCTACACCTTC. The chain is built from TRBV27 and TRBJ1-2, with 8 bases lining up with TRBD1. The CDR3 runs 16 residues. V shed 1 base, J shed 4 bases, and the junction held 8 bases outside the gene matches. The germline CDR1 and CDR2 sequences are MNHEY and SMNVEV (reference sequence).

The CDR3 coding sequence is TGTGCTAGTGGTTTGGAGGCTAGCGGGAACTACAATGAGCAGTTCTTC. Translation gives CASGLEASGNYNEQFF. The chain combines TRBV12-5 with TRBJ2-1; TRBD2 matches at 9 bases. CDR3 length: 16 residues. Losses at the gene ends were 1 base for V and 3 bases for J; bases not matched to a gene: 4. Looked up from germline, CDR1 is LGHNT and CDR2 is FRNRAP.

The CDR3 bases are TGTGCCAGCAGCGTAGGAGGACACGGCCCAGGGGAGCAGTTCTTC. This sequence encodes CASSVGGHGPGEQFF. This sequence joins TRBV9 and TRBJ2-1, with D possibly being TRBD1 (5 bases). V was cut by 0 bases and J by 10 bases, with 17 bases left in between. Germline V gene lookup returns CDR1 SGDLS and CDR2 YYNGEE. The CDR3 is 15 amino acids.

The DNA of the CDR3 is TGTGCCAGCAGCATTACAGGGCTGACTGAAGCTTTCTTT. Its protein is CASSITGLTEAFF. The V gene is TRBV7-3, the J gene TRBJ1-1; perhaps TRBD1 as D (6 bases). The CDR3 runs to 13 residues. Trimming removed 5 bases at V and 5 bases at J, with 12 bases between. Germline V CDR1 and CDR2: SGHTA, FQGTGA.

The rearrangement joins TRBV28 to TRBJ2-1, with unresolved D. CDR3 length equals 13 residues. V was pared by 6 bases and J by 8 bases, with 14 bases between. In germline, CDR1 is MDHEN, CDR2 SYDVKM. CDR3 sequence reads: CASRTQFPDEQFF. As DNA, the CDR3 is TGTGCCAGCAGGACTCAGTTTCCCGATGAGCAGTTCTTC.

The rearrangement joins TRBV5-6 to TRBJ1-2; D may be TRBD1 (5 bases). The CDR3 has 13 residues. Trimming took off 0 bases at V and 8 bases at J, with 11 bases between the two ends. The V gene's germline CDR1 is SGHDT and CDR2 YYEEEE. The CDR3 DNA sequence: TGTGCCAGCAGCTTGGCCAGCGGGGGAGGCTACACCTTC. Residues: CASSLASGGGYTF.

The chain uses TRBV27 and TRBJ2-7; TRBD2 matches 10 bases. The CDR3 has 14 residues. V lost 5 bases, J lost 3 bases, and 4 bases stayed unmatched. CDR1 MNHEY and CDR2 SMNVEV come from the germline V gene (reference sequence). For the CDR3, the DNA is TGTGCCAGCAGTCTAAGGACTAGCGGCTACGAGCAGTACTTC. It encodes CASSLRTSGYEQYF.

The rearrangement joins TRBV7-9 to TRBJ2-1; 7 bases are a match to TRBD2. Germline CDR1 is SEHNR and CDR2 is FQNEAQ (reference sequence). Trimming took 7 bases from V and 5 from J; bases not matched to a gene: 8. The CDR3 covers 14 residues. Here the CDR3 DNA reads TGTGCCAGCATCAGGAGCGGGATTAACAATGAGCAGTTCTTC. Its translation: CASIRSGINNEQFF.

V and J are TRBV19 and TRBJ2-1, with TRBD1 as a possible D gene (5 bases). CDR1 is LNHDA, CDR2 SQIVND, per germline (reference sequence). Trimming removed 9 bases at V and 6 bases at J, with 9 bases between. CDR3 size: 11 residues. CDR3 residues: CASDQGNEQFF. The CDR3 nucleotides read TGTGCCAGCGACCAGGGCAATGAGCAGTTCTTC.

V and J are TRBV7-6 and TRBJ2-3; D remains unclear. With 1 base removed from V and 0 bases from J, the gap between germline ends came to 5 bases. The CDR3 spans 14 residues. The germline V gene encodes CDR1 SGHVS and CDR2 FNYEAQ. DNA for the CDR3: TGTGCCAGCAGCTTAGTCGGGAGCACAGATACGCAGTATTTT. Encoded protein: CASSLVGSTDTQYF.

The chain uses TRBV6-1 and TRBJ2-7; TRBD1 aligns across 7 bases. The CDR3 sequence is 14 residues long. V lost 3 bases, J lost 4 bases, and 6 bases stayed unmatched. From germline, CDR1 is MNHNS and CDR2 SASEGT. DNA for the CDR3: TGTGCCAGCAGTGATGGGACAGCCCTGTACGAGCAGTACTTC. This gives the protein CASSDGTALYEQYF.

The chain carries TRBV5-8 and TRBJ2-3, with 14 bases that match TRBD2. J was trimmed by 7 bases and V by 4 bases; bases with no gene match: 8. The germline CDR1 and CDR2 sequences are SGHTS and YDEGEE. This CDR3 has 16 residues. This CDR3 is CASSQGLAGEVHTQYF. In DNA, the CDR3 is TGTGCCAGCAGCCAGGGACTAGCGGGAGAGGTTCATACGCAGTATTTT.

The CDR3 protein is CSVDLDRGGGEQFF. The CDR3 nucleotides are TGCAGCGTTGATCTGGACAGGGGCGGTGGTGAGCAGTTCTTC. The chain is built from TRBV29-1 and TRBJ2-1; 9 bases are a match to TRBD1. The CDR3 consists of 14 residues. V was clipped by 3 bases and J by 9 bases; unmatched bases: 9. Germline V lookup: CDR1 SQVTM, CDR2 ANQGSEA.

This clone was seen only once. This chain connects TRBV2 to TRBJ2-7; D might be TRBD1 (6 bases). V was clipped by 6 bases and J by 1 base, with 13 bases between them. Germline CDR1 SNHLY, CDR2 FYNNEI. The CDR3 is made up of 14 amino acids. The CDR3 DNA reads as TGTGCCAGCAGCGACAGGATCAAATCCTACGAGCAGTACTTC. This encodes CASSDRIKSYEQYF.

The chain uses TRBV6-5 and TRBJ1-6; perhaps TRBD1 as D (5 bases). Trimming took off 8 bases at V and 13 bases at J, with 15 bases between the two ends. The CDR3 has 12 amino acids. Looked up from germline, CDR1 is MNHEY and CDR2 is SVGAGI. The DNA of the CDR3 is TGTGCCAGCCTTCCTTGGGGGGGGCCCCTCCACTTT. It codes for CASLPWGGPLHF.

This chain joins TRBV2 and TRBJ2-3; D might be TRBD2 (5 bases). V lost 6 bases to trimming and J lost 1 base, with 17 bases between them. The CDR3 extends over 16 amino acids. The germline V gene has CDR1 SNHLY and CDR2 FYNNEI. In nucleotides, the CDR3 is TGTGCCAGCAGGGCGGACTTTGGACCTGGCACAGATACGCAGTATTTT. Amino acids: CASRADFGPGTDTQYF.

The CDR3 nucleotides read TGTGCCAGCAGCTTAGTTAGGGGTAGCCTCACCGGGGAGCTGTTTTTT. It translates to CASSLVRGSLTGELFF. The chain couples TRBV11-1 to TRBJ2-2; weak D call: TRBD1 (5 bases). This CDR3 is 16 amino acids long. In germline, CDR1 is SGHAT, CDR2 FQDESV (reference sequence). Trimming left V 1 base short and J 4 bases short, with 13 bases between. Filled out from reference TRBV11-1 and TRBJ2-2, the complete variable domain reads EAEVAQSPRYKITEKSQAVAFWCDPISGHATLYWYRQILGQGPELLVQFQDESVVDDSQLPKDRFSAERLKGVDSTLKIQPAELGDSAMYLCASSLVRGSLTGELFFGEGSRLTVL.